One and the same sample provided the 28 T cell receptor beta chains below, sequenced in a study of T cell responses to AZD1222 COVID-19 vaccine. The repertoire was sequenced with immunoSEQ multiplex PCR; TCRdb's copy has only in-frame clones and lacks some. The sample carries 100,000 to 150,000 clones, around nine tenths recorded once. The input for sequencing was peripheral blood, taken on day 0 of AZD1222 vaccination. These receptors all come from an adult in good health.

The chain employs TRBV20-1 and TRBJ2-3; TRBD1 might be the D (6 bases). Trimming left V 5 bases short and J 6 bases short, with 6 bases between. The germline V gene encodes CDR1 DFQATT and CDR2 SNEGSKA (reference sequence). The length of the CDR3 is 10 residues. The CDR3 bases are TGCAGTGCTGACAGGGATACGCAGTATTTT. Amino acids: CSADRDTQYF.

The V call is TRBV5-1, the J call TRBJ2-2; no clear D gene. The CDR3 totals 13 residues. Per the germline V gene, CDR1 is SGHRS and CDR2 is YFSETQ. The germline V and J ends were trimmed by 3 bases and 4 bases, with 7 bases remaining between them. The CDR3 DNA sequence: TGCGCCAGCAGCTCCAGAGGCACCGGGGAGCTGTTTTTT. Protein: CASSSRGTGELFF. Based on the CDR3 plus reference TRBV5-1 and TRBJ2-2, the full variable domain is KAGVTQTPRYLIKTRGQQVTLSCSPISGHRSVSWYQQTPGQGLQFLFEYFSETQRNKGNFPGRFSGRQFSNSRSEMNVSTLELGDSALYLCASSSRGTGELFFGEGSRLTVL.

The chain carries TRBV11-3 and TRBJ2-2; no definite D call. Germline values: CDR1 SGHNT, CDR2 YENEEA. V was trimmed by 2 bases and J by 3 bases, leaving 4 bases between them. The CDR3 contains 13 residues. The CDR3 is CASSLWDTGELFF. The CDR3 DNA reads TGTGCCAGCAGCTTATGGGACACCGGGGAGCTGTTTTTT. The variable domain in full, with the rest retrieved from reference TRBV11-3 and TRBJ2-2, is EAGVVQSPRYKIIEKKQPVAFWCNPISGHNTLYWYLQNLGQGPELLIRYENEEAVDDSQLPKDRFSAERLKGVDSTLKIQPAELGDSAVYLCASSLWDTGELFFGEGSRLTVL.

The rearrangement links TRBV28 to TRBJ1-3, with 9 bases fitting TRBD1. Germline loops: CDR1 MDHEN, CDR2 SYDVKM. The J segment lost 0 bases and the V segment lost 4 bases, leaving 7 bases of the junction unmatched. This CDR3 comprises 17 residues. The CDR3 sequence: CASSWGRTGDSGNTIYF. CDR3 sequence (DNA): TGTGCCAGCAGTTGGGGTAGGACAGGGGACTCTGGAAACACCATATATTTT.

This chain uses TRBV6-1 with TRBJ2-2, with D unresolved. The V gene's germline CDR1 is MNHNS and CDR2 SASEGT. Trimming stripped 2 bases from V and 6 bases from J, with 7 bases between. The CDR3 loop spans 13 amino acids. The CDR3: CASSERWAGELFF. The DNA of the CDR3 is TGTGCCAGCAGTGAAAGGTGGGCCGGGGAGCTGTTTTTT.

The gene calls are TRBV18 and TRBJ1-3; D ambiguous. This CDR3 spans 16 amino acids. Germline-derived CDR1 and CDR2 are KGHSH and LQKENI. V was cut by 5 bases and J by 1 base, with 15 bases left in between. The CDR3 DNA reads as TGTGCCAGCTCATCCGAGACACCTAGGTCTGGAAACACCATATATTTT. Amino acid sequence: CASSSETPRSGNTIYF.

V is TRBV10-1 and J is TRBJ1-2; D not certain. Trimming stripped 3 bases from V and 5 bases from J, with 10 bases between. The CDR3 extends over 13 amino acids. CDR1 WNHNN and CDR2 SYGVQD come from the germline V gene (reference sequence). The CDR3 loop is CASSEGNPYGYTF. The CDR3 DNA follows: TGCGCCAGCAGTGAAGGCAACCCTTATGGCTACACCTTC.

The chain uses TRBV29-1 and TRBJ1-2; D is perhaps TRBD1 (5 bases). Germline V CDR1 and CDR2: SQVTM, ANQGSEA. This CDR3 has 14 residues. The V end was cut by 0 bases, the J end by 2 bases, with 10 bases between. CDR3 residues: CSVEEGVQNYGYTF. The DNA of the CDR3 is TGCAGCGTTGAAGAGGGGGTACAGAACTATGGCTACACCTTC.

In its sample, this clone was seen once. This chain uses TRBV5-4 with TRBJ1-4, with a weak D call TRBD1 (5 bases). The ends were cut back, 7 bases at V and 0 bases at J, with 13 bases in the middle. The CDR3 covers 15 residues. Per germline, CDR1 SGHNT and CDR2 YYREEE (reference sequence). DNA of the CDR3: TGTGCCAGCTCACCGGGGGGGACAACTAATGAAAAACTGTTTTTT. Protein sequence: CASSPGGTTNEKLFF.

This clone was detected once. This rearrangement joins TRBV18 to TRBJ2-3; D not resolved. Between the trimmed V and J ends, which lost 6 bases and 3 bases, there was a span of 10 bases. The CDR3 totals 13 residues. From germline, CDR1 is KGHSH and CDR2 LQKENI. This CDR3 reads CASSPLGTDTQYF. The CDR3 DNA is TGTGCCAGCTCTCCTCTCGGAACAGATACGCAGTATTTT. The entire variable domain, with the rest obtained from reference TRBV18 and TRBJ2-3, is as follows: NAGVMQNPRHLVRRRGQEARLRCSPMKGHSHVYWYRQLPEEGLKFMVYLQKENIIDESGMPKERFSAEFPKEGPSILRIQQVVRGDSAAYFCASSPLGTDTQYFGPGTRLTVL.

This chain joins TRBV7-7 and TRBJ2-1; perhaps TRBD1 as D (7 bases). The V end was cut by 4 bases, the J end by 1 base, with 17 bases between. The CDR3 is made up of 17 amino acids. CDR1 SSHAT and CDR2 FNYEAQ come from the germline V gene (reference sequence). The CDR3 here is CASSSVQGGGSYNEQFF. The CDR3, as DNA: TGTGCCAGCAGCTCCGTCCAGGGGGGAGGATCCTACAATGAGCAGTTCTTC.

This clone is categorized as large. The chain joins TRBV4-2 to TRBJ2-1; D unresolved. Germline CDR1 reads LGHNA; CDR2 reads YNFKEQ. Deletions cut 5 bases from V and 10 bases from J, with 15 bases between. The CDR3 loop spans 13 amino acids. CDR3 sequence (DNA): TGTGCCAGCAGCACTGCAAGCGCAGGAGAGCAGTTCTTC. This gives the protein CASSTASAGEQFF.

The CDR3 DNA reads TGCGCCAGCAGCATAAACAGCGACAGTGGGGGGCAGTTCTTC. Its protein product is CASSINSDSGGQFF. The J gene is TRBJ2-1, the V gene TRBV5-1, with D perhaps given as TRBD1 or TRBD2 (5 bases each). The CDR3 is 14 residues long. V was cut by 4 bases and J by 12 bases, with 20 bases left in between. Looked up from germline, CDR1 is SGHRS and CDR2 is YFSETQ.

The V call is TRBV7-9, the J call TRBJ1-1; 9 nucleotides line up with TRBD1. Trimming removed 4 bases from V and 12 bases from J; junction bases left unmatched: 6. The germline V gene encodes CDR1 SEHNR and CDR2 FQNEAQ (reference sequence). The CDR3 is made up of 12 amino acids. CDR3 sequence reads: CASSYGTGRTFF. In DNA, the CDR3 is TGTGCCAGCAGCTACGGGACAGGGAGGACTTTCTTT.

J is TRBJ1-5 and V is TRBV6-5, with 8 positions matching TRBD1. This CDR3 has 15 amino acids. V shed 2 bases and J 4 bases; nucleotides not matched to a gene: 4. CDR1 MNHEY and CDR2 SVGAGI come from the germline V gene. CDR3 amino acids: CASSYTGGRNQPQHF. DNA for the CDR3: TGTGCCAGCAGTTACACAGGGGGACGAAATCAGCCCCAGCATTTT.

The sample holds one count of this clone. J is TRBJ1-3 and V is TRBV7-9; D gene unclear. The CDR3 runs to 13 residues. Trimming removed 3 bases at V and 0 bases at J, with 3 bases between. The germline V gene encodes CDR1 SEHNR and CDR2 FQNEAQ (reference sequence). CDR3 protein: CASSLSSGNTIYF. The DNA for the CDR3 is TGTGCCAGCAGCTTGTCCTCTGGAAACACCATATATTTT.

The chain has TRBV7-9 and TRBJ1-5; tentatively, D is TRBD1 (5 bases). The CDR3 is made up of 13 amino acids. CDR1 is SEHNR and CDR2 is FQNEAQ in the germline V gene (reference sequence). Trimming shortened V by 4 bases and J by 6 bases, and 10 bases separated the two germline ends. The CDR3 reads CASSSQGFQPQHF. For the CDR3, the DNA is TGTGCCAGCAGCTCCCAGGGATTTCAGCCCCAGCATTTT.

The chain recombines TRBV29-1 with TRBJ2-3; TRBD2 matches 8 bases. This CDR3 is 14 amino acids long. Germline-derived CDR1 and CDR2 are SQVTM and ANQGSEA. J was trimmed by 4 bases and V by 4 bases; bases with no gene match: 7. In nucleotides, the CDR3 is TGCAGCGTTGTAGGTAGCGGGAACGCAGATACGCAGTATTTT. This translates into CSVVGSGNADTQYF.

The chain recombines TRBV7-9 with TRBJ1-4; the D is unclear. The germline V and J ends were trimmed by 1 base and 7 bases, with 7 bases remaining between them. CDR1 SEHNR and CDR2 FQNEAQ come from the germline V gene (reference sequence). CDR3 length equals 13 residues. The CDR3 spells CASSLGAGEKLFF. In nucleotides, the CDR3 is TGTGCCAGCAGCTTAGGGGCTGGTGAAAAACTGTTTTTT.

V usage is TRBV5-4 and J usage is TRBJ2-7; 8 bases fit TRBD2. Germline-derived CDR1 and CDR2 are SGHNT and YYREEE (reference sequence). The V segment lost 6 bases and the J segment 4 bases; nucleotides outside the gene matches: 15. The CDR3 length is 16 residues. In nucleotides, the CDR3 is TGTGCCAGCACTCCGGGGGGTAGCGGGACCTTGTACGAGCAGTACTTC. Amino acid sequence: CASTPGGSGTLYEQYF.

The rearrangement joins TRBV5-1 to TRBJ1-1; 12 nucleotides line up with TRBD1. The CDR3 is made up of 15 amino acids. The trim removed 4 bases at V and 1 base at J, leaving 2 bases unmatched. CDR1 is SGHRS, CDR2 YFSETQ, per germline. In DNA, the CDR3 is TGCGCCAGCAGCCCGGGACAGGGGGCGAACACTGAAGCTTTCTTT. Translation gives CASSPGQGANTEAFF.

V usage is TRBV30 and J usage is TRBJ1-1, with D unresolved. From germline, CDR1 is GTSNPN and CDR2 SVGIG (reference sequence). V was pared by 0 bases and J by 1 base, with 6 bases between. The CDR3 extends over 13 amino acids. The CDR3 here is CAWSVNENTEAFF. The DNA for the CDR3 is TGTGCCTGGAGTGTGAATGAGAACACTGAAGCTTTCTTT.

The chain couples TRBV2 to TRBJ2-5, with TRBD1 as a possible D gene (6 bases). Trimming left V 6 bases short and J 2 bases short, with 13 bases between. There are 14 residues in the CDR3. Germline values: CDR1 SNHLY, CDR2 FYNNEI. CDR3 sequence (DNA): TGTGCCAGCAGCGACAGGAACCTTCAAGAGACCCAGTACTTC. This sequence encodes CASSDRNLQETQYF.

J is TRBJ2-1 and V is TRBV24-1; D call uncertain. The CDR3 contains 14 residues. With 0 bases removed from V and 6 bases from J, the gap between germline ends came to 8 bases. Germline CDR1 is KGHDR and CDR2 is SFDVKD. For the CDR3, the DNA is TGTGCCACCAGTGATTTGCAAGGGTTCAATGAGCAGTTCTTC. This translates into CATSDLQGFNEQFF.

The chain is built from TRBV6-5 and TRBJ2-1; 8 bases line up with TRBD2. CDR3 size: 15 residues. V was clipped by 0 bases and J by 4 bases; unmatched bases: 2. Per the germline V gene, CDR1 is MNHEY and CDR2 is SVGAGI. CDR3 amino acids: CASSYSGLGYNEQFF. CDR3 in DNA: TGTGCCAGCAGTTACTCGGGACTAGGATACAATGAGCAGTTCTTC.

The V call is TRBV24-1, the J call TRBJ1-5; D ambiguous. In germline, CDR1 is KGHDR, CDR2 SFDVKD. CDR3 length: 16 amino acids. Trimming removed 0 bases at V and 7 bases at J, with 15 bases between. This chain's CDR3 is CATSDLVGGARQPQHF. CDR3 coding DNA: TGTGCCACCAGTGATTTGGTAGGCGGCGCGAGGCAGCCCCAGCATTTT.

This clone was observed a single time. V gene TRBV7-9 combines with J gene TRBJ2-7, with 9 positions matching TRBD1. From germline, CDR1 is SEHNR and CDR2 FQNEAQ (reference sequence). CDR3 size: 15 residues. The ends lost 5 bases at V and 2 bases at J; junction bases unmatched: 7. The chain's CDR3 is CASSLRRDRAYEQYF. CDR3 in DNA: TGTGCCAGCAGCCTCCGTCGGGACAGGGCCTACGAGCAGTACTTC.

The rearrangement joins TRBV5-1 to TRBJ2-5; 8 nucleotides agree with TRBD1. Germline V lookup: CDR1 SGHRS, CDR2 YFSETQ. This CDR3 is built from 14 residues. Germline trimming cut 2 bases from V and 1 base from J; bases unmatched to any gene: 1. For the CDR3, the DNA is TGCGCCAGCAGCTTTGGGACAGGCCAAGAGACCCAGTACTTC. Its protein product is CASSFGTGQETQYF. The full variable domain, its missing parts supplied by reference TRBV5-1 and TRBJ2-5, is KAGVTQTPRYLIKTRGQQVTLSCSPISGHRSVSWYQQTPGQGLQFLFEYFSETQRNKGNFPGRFSGRQFSNSRSEMNVSTLELGDSALYLCASSFGTGQETQYFGPGTRLLVL.